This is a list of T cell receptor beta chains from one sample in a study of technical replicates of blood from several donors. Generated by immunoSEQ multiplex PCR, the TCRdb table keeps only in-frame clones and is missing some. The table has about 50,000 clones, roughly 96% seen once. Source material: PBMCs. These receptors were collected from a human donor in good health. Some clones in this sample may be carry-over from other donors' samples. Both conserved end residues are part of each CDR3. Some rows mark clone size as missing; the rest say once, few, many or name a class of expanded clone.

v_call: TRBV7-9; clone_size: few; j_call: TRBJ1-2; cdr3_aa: CASSPDLVGYGYTF
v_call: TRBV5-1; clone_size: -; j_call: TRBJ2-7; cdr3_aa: CASSLAAGPTYEQYF
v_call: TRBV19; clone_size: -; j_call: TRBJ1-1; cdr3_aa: CASSIEAGTEAFF
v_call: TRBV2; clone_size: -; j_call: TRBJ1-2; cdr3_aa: CASNRQGANYGYTF
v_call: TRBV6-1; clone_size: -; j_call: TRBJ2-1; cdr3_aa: CASGEPGRGINEQFF
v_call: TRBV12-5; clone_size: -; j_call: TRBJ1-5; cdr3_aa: CASGLNSLNQPQHF
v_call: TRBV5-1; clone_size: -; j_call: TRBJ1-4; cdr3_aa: CASSHTGENEKLFF
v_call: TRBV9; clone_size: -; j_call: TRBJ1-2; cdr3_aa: CASSVGGTGDNYGYTF
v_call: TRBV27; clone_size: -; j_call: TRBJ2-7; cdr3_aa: CACQRRGGSPYEQYF
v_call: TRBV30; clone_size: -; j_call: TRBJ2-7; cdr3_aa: CAWSVVGLIYEQYF
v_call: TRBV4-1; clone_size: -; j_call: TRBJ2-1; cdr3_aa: CASSQYSPNSNEQFF
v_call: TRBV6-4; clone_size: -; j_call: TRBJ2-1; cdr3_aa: CASEPSGRAYNEQFF
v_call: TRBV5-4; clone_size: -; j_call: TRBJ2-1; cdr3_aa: CASRNLGQSSYNEQFF
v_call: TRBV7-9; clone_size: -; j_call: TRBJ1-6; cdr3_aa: CASSSNNSPLHF
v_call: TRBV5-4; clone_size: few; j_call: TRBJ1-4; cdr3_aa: CASSSRQGGNEKLFF
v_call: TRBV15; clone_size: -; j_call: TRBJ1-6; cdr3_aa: CATSRTGMDNSPLHF
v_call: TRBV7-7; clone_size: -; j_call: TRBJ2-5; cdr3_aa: CASSSGETQYF
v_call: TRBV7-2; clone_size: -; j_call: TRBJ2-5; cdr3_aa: CASSRVGGQETQYF
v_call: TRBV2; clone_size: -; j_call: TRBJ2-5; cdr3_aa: CASSDGGGLETQYF
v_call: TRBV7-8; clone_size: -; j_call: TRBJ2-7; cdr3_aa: CASSLGRNYEQYF
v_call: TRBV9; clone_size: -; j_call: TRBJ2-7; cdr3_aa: CASSVGYSVSYEQYF
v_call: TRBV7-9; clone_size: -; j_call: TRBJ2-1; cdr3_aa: CASSFAEAGPYNEQFF
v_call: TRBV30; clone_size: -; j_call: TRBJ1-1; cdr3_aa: CAWSLQGGTEAFF
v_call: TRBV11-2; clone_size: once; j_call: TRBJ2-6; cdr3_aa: CASSLTWGANVLTF
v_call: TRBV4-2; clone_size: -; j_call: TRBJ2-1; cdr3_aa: CASSQDPVAGGHEQFF
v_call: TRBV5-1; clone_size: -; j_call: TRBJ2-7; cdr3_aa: CASSQDSRRYEQYF
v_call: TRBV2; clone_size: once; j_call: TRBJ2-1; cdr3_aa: CASSEDSGTGGNEQFF
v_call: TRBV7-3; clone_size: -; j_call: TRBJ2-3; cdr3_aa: CASSPWGQNTDTQYF
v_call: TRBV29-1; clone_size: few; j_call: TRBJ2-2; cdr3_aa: CSALTPGNAGELFF
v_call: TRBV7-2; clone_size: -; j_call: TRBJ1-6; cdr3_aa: CASSLEGAINSPLHF
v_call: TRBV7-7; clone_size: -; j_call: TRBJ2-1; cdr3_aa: CASSTLAGGPAEQFF
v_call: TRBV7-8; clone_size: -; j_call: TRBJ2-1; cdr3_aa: CASSLAVSGLYEQFF
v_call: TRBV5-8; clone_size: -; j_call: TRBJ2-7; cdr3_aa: CASIIGTVRTEQYF
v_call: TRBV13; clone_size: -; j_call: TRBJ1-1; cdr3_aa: CASSQEGSIEGTEAFF
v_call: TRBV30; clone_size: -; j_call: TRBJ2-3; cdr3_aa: CAWTAGGPFTDTQYF
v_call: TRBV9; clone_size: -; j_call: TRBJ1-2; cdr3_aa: CASSAIHSTGTGGDGYTF
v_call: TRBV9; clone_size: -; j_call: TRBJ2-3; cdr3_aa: CASSVGGQTDTQYF
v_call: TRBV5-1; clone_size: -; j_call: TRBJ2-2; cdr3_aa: CASSTNVRLAFDTGELFF
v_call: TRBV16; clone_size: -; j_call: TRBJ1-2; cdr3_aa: CASSQNLDSYGYTF
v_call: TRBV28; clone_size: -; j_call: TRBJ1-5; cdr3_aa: CASSLGGGGNQPQHF
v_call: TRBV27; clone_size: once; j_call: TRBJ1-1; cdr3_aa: CASSLRQTGNTEAFF
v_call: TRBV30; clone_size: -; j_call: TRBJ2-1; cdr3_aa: CAWSSLAGRNEQFF
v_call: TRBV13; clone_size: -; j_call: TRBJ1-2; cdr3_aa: CASSLFSQGAYGYTF
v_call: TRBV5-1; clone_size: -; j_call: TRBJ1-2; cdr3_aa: CASSSTGGRYGYTF
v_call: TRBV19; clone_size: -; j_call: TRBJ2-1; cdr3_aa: CASSIAGSSYNEQFF
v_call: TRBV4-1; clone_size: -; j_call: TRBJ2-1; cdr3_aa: CASSQASDLYNEQFF
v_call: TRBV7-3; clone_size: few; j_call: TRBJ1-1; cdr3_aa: CASSLTHRVRVTEAFF
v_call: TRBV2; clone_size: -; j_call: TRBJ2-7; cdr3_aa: CASSASSYEQYF
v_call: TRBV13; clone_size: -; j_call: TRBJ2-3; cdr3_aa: CASSGRDTTDTQYF
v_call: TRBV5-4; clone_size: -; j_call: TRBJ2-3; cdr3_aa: CASSSGGTDTQYF
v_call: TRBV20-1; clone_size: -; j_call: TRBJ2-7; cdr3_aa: CSARQGYEQYF
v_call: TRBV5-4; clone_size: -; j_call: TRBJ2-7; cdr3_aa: CASSYEQGSYEQYF